This entry concerns a single T cell receptor (beta chain). This specimen comes from a study of shared clonotypes between healthy human individuals. Profiled with immunoSEQ multiplex PCR; TCRdb holds only in-frame clones, not every one. The sample has about 490,000 clones; over 60% are singletons. CDR1 and CDR2 (germline): SEHNR, FQNEAQ (reference sequence). Trimming pared 5 bases from V and 5 bases from J, leaving 12 bases between. The CDR3 is 13 amino acids. The sequence derives from a woman aged 40 to 50 in good health. Some clones in this sample may be carry-over from other donors' samples. Sequencing was done on a sample of PBMCs. V and J are TRBV7-9 and TRBJ2-5; D remains ambiguous. In DNA, the CDR3 is TGTGCCAGCAGCCTAAACCTGGGGGAGACCCAGTACTTC. Translated, it gives CASSLNLGETQYF. Supplemented by reference TRBV7-9 and TRBJ2-5, the full variable domain reads DTGVSQNPRHKITKRGQNVTFRCDPISEHNRLYWYRQTLGQGPEFLTYFQNEAQLEKSRLLSDRFSAERPKGSFSTLEIQRTEQGDSAMYLCASSLNLGETQYFGPGTRLLVL.